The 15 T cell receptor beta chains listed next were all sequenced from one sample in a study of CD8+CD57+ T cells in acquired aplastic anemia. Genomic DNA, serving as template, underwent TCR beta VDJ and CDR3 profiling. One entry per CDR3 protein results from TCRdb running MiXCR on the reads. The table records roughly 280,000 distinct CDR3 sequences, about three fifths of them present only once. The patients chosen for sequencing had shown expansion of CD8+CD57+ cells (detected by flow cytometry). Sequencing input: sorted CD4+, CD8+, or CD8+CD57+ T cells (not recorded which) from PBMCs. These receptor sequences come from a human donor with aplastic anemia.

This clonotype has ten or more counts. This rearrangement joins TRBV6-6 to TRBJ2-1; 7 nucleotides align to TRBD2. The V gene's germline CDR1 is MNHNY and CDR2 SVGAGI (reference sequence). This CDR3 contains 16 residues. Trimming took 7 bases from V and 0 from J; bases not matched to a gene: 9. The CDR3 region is CASNAGVSSSYNEQFF. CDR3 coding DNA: TGTGCCAGCAACGCGGGGGTTTCCAGCTCCTACAATGAGCAGTTCTTC.

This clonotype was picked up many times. DNA for the CDR3: TGCAGTGCTAGAGAAATCACGACGAACACTGAAGCTTTCTTT. Translation: CSAREITTNTEAFF. The V gene is TRBV20-1, the J gene TRBJ1-1; D is undetermined. Germline loops: CDR1 DFQATT, CDR2 SNEGSKA (reference sequence). The CDR3 is made up of 14 amino acids. Trimming cost V 0 bases and J 1 base, with 9 bases left between them.

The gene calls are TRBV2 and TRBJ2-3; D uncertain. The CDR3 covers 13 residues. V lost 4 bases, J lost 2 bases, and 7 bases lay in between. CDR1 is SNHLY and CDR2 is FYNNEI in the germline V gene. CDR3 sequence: CASSVTVTDTQYF. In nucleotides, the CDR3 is TGTGCCAGCAGTGTAACGGTCACAGATACGCAGTATTTT.

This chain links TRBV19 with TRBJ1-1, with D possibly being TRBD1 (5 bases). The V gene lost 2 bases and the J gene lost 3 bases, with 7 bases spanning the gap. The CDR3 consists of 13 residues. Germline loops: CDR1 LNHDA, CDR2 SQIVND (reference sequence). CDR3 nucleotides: TGTGCCAGTAGTATACAGGGTGACACTGAAGCTTTCTTT. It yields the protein CASSIQGDTEAFF.

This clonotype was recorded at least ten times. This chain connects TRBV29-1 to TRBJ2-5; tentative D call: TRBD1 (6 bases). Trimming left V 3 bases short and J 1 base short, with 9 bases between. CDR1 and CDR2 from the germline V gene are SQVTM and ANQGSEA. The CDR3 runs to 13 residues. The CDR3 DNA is TGCAGCGTTGATAGGACAGCCCAAGAGACCCAGTACTTC. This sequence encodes CSVDRTAQETQYF. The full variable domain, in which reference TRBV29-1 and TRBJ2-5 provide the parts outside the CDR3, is SAVISQKPSRDICQRGTSLTIQCQVDSQVTMMFWYRQQPGQSLTLIATANQGSEATYESGFVIDKFPISRPNLTFSTLTVSNMSPEDSSIYLCSVDRTAQETQYFGPGTRLLVL.

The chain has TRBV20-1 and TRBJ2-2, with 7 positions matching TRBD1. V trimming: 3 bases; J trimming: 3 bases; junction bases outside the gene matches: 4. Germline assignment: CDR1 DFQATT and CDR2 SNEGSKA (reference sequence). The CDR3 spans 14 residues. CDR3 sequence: CSASMGQYTGELFF. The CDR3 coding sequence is TGCAGTGCTAGTATGGGACAGTACACCGGGGAGCTGTTTTTT.

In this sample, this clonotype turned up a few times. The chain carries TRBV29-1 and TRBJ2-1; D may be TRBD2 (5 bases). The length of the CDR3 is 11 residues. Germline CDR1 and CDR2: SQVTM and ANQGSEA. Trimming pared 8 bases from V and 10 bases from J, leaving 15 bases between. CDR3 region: CSTGEWGEQFF. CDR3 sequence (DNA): TGCAGCACCGGGGAATGGGGAGAGCAGTTCTTC.

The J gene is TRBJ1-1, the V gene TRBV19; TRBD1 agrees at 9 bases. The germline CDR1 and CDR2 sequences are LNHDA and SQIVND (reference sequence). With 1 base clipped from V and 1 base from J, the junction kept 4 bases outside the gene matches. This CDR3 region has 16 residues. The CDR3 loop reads CASSIGPGQGNTEAFF. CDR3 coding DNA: TGTGCCAGTAGTATAGGTCCGGGACAGGGGAACACTGAAGCTTTCTTT.

CDR3 bases: TGTGCCAGCAGCACCCCCAGGGGGAGCTCCTACAATGAGCAGTTCTTC. This codes for CASSTPRGSSYNEQFF. The chain recombines TRBV7-9 with TRBJ2-1; 7 bases match TRBD1. The CDR3 consists of 16 residues. CDR1 is SEHNR and CDR2 is FQNEAQ in the germline V gene (reference sequence). With V trimmed by 5 bases and J by 0 bases, 7 bases remained unmatched.

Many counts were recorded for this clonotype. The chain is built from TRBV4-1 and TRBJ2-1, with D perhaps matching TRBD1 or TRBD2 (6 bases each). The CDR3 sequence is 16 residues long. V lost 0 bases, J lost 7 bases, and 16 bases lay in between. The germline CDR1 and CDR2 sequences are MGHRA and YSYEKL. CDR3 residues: CASSQDPGAQWNEQFF. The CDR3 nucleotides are TGCGCCAGCAGCCAAGACCCGGGGGCTCAATGGAATGAGCAGTTCTTC.

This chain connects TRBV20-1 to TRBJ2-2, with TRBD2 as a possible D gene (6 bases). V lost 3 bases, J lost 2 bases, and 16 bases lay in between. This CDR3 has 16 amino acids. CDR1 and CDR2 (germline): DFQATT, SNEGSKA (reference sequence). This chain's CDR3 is CSASGVLARNTGELFF. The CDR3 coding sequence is TGCAGTGCTAGTGGGGTTCTAGCGCGAAACACCGGGGAGCTGTTTTTT.

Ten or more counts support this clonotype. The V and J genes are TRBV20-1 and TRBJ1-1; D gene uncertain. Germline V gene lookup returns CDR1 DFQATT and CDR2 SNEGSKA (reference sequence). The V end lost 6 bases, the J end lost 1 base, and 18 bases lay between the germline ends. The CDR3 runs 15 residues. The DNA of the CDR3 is TGCAGTGCCGCCACCCCGGGTCTTCCGAACACTGAAGCTTTCTTT. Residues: CSAATPGLPNTEAFF.

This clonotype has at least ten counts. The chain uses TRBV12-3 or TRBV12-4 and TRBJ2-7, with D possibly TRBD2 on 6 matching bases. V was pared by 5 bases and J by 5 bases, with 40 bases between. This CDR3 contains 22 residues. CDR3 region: CASSPLLEFEWGNHGGNHEQYF. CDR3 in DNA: TGTGCCAGCAGTCCCCTACTAGAGTTTGAGTGGGGTAACCACGGGGGTAACCACGAGCAGTACTTC.

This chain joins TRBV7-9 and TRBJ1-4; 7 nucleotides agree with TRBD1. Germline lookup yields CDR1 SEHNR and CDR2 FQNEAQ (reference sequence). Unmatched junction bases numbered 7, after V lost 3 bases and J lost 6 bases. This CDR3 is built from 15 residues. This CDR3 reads CASSFTGTADEKLFF. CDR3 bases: TGTGCCAGCAGCTTTACCGGGACAGCGGATGAAAAACTGTTTTTT.

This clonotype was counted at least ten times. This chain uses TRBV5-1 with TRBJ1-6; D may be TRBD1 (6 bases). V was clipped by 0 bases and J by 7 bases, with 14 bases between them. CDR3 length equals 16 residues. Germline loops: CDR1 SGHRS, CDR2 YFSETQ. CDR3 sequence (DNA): TGCGCCAGCAGCTTGGGAGTGCTGGGGGCAAATTCACCCCTCCACTTT. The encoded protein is CASSLGVLGANSPLHF. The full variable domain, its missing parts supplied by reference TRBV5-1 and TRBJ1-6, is KAGVTQTPRYLIKTRGQQVTLSCSPISGHRSVSWYQQTPGQGLQFLFEYFSETQRNKGNFPGRFSGRQFSNSRSEMNVSTLELGDSALYLCASSLGVLGANSPLHFGNGTRLTVT.